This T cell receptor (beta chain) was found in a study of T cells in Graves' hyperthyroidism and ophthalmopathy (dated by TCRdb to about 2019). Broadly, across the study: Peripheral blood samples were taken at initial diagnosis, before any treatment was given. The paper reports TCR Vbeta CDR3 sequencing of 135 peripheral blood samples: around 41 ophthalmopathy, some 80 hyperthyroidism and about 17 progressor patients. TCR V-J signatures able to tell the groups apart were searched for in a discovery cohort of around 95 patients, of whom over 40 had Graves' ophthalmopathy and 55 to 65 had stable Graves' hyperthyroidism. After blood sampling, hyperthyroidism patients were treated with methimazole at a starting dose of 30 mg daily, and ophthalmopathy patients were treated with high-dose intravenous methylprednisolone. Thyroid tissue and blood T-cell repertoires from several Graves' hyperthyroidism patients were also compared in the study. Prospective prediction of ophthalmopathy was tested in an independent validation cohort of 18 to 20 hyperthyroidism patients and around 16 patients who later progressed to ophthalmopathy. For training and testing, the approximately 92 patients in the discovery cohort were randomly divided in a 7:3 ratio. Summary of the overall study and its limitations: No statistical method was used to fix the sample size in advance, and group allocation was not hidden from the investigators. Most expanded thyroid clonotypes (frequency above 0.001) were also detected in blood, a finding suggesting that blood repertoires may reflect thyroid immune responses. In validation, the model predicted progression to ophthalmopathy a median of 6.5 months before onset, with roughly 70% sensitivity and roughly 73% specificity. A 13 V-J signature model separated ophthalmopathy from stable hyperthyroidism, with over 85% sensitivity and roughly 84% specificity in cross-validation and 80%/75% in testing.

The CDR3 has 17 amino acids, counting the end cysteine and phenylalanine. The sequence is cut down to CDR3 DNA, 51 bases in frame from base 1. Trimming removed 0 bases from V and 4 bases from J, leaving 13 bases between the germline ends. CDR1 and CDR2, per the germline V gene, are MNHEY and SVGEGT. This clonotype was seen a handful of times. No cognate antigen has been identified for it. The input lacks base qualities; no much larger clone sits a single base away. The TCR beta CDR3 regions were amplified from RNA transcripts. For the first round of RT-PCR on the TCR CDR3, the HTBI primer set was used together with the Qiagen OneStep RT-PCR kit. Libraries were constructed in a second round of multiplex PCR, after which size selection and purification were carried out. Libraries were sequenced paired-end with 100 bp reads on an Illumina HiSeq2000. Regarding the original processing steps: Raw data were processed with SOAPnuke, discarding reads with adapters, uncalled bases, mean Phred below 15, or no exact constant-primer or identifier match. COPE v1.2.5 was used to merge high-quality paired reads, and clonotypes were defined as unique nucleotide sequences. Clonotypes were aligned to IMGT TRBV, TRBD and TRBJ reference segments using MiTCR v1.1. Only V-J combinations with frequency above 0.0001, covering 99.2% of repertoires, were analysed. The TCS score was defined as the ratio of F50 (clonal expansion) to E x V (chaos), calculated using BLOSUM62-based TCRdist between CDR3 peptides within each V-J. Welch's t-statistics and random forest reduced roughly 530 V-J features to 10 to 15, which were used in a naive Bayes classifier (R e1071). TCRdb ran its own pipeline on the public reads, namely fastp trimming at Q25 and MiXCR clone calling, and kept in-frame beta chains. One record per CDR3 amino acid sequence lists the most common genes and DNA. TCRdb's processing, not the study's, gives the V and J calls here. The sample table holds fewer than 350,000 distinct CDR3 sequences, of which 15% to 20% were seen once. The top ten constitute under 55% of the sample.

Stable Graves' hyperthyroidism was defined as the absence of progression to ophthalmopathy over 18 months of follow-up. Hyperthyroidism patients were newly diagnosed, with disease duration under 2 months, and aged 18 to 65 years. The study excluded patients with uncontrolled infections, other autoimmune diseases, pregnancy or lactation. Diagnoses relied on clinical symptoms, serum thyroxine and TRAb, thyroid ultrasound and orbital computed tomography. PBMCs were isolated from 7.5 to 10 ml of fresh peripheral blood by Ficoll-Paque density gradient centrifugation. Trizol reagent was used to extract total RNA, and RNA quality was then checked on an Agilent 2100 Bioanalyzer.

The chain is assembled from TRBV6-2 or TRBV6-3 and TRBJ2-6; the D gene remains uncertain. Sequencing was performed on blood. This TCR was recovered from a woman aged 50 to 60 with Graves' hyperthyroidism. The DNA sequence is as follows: TGTGCCAGCAGTTACTCGGGATCCCTCCTGGGGGCCAACGTCCTGACTTTC. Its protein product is CASSYSGSLLGANVLTF.